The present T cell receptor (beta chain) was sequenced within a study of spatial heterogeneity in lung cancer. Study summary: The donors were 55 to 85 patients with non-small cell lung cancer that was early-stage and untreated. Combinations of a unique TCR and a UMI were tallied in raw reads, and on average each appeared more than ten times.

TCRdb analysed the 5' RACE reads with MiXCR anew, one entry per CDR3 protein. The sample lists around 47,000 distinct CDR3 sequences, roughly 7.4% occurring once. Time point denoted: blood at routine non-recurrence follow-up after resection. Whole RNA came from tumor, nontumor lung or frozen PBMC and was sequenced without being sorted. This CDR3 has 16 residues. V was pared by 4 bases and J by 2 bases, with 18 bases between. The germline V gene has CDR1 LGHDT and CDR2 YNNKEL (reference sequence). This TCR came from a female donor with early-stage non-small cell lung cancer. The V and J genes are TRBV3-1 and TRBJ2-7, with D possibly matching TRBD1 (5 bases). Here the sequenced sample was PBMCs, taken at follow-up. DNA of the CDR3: TGTGCCAGCAGCCGGGGCGGTGGAGCAGGGACCTACGAGCAGTACTTC. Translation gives CASSRGGGAGTYEQYF.